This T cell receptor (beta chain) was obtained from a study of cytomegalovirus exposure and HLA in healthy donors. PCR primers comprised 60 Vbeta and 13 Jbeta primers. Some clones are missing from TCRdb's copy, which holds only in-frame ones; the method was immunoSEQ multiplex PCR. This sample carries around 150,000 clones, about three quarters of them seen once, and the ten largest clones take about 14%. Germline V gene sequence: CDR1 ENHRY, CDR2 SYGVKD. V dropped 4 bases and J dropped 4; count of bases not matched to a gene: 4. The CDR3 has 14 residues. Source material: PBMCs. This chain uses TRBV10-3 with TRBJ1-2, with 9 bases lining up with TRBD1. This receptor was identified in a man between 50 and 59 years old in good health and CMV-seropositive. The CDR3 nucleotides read TGTGCCATCAGTGGACAGGGGGATCGCTATGGCTACACCTTC. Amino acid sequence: CAISGQGDRYGYTF.